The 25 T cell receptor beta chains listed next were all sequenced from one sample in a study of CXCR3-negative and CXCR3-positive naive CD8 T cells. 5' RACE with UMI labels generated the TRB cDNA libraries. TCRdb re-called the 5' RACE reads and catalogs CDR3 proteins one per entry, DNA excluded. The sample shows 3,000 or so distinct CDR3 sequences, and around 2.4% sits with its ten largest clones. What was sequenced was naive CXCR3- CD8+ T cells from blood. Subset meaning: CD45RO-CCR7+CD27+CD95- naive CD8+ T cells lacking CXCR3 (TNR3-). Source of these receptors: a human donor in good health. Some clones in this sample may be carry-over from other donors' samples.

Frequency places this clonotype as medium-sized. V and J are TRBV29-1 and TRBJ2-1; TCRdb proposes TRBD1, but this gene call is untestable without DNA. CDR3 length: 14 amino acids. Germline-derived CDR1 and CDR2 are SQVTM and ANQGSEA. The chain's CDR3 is CSVDGQGANNEQFF.

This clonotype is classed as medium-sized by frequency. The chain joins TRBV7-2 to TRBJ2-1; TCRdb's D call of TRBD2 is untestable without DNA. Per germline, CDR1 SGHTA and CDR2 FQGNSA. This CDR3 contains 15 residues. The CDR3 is CASSLAAGGRNEQFF. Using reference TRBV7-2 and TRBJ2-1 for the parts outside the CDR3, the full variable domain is GAGVSQSPSNKVTEKGKDVELRCDPISGHTALYWYRQSLGQGLEFLIYFQGNSAPDKSGLPSDRFSAERTGGSVSTLTIQRTQQEDSAVYLCASSLAAGGRNEQFFGPGTRLTVL.

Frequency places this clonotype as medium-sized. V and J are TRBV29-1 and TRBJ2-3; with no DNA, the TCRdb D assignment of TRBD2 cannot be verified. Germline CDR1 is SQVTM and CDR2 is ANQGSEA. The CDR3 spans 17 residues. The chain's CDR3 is CSVEGGSGLKVTDTQYF.

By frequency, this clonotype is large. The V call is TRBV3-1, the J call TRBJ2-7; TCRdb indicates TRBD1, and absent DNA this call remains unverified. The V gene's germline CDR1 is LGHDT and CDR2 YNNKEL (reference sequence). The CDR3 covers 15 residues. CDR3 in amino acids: CASSQDGGLGYEQYF.

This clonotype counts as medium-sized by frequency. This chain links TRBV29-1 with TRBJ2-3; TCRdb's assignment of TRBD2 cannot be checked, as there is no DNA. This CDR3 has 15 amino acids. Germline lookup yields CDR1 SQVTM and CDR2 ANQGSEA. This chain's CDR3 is CSVEGGEESTDTQYF.

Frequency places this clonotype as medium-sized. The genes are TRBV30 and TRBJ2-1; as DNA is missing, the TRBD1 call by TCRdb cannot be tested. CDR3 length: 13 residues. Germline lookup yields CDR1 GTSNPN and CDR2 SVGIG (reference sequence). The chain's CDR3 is CAWTPGENNEQFF.

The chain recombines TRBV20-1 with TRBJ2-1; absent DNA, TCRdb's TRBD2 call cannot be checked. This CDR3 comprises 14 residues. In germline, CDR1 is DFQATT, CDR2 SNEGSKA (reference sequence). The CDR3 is CSARGRVFIHEQFF.

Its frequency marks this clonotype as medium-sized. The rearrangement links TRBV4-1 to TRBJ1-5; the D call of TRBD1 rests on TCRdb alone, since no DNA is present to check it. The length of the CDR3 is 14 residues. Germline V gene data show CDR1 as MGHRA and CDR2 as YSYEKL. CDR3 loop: CASSPGGFNQPQHF.

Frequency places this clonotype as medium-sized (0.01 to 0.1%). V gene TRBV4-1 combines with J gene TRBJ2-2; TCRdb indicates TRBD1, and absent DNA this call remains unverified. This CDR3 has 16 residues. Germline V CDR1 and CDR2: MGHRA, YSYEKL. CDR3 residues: CASSQVPGTNTGELFF.

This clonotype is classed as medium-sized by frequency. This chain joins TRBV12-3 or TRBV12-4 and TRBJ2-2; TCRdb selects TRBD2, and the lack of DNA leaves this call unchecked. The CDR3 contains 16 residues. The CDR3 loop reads CASSSGLAVNTGELFF.

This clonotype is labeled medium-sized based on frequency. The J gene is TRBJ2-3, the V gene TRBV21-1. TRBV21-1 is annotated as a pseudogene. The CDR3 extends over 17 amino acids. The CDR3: CASSKDDGRYGTDTQYF.

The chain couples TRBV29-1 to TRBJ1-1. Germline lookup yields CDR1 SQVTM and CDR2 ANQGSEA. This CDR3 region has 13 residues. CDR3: CSVNSLMNTEAFF.

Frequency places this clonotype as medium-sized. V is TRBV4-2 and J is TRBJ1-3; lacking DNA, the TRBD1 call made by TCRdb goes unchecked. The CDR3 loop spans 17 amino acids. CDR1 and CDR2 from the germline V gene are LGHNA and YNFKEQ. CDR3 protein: CASSQGDIRAGGNTIYF.

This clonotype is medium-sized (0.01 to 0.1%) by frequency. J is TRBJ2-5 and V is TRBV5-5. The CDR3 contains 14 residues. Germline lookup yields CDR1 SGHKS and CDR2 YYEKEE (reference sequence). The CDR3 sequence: CASSLTGVQETQYF.

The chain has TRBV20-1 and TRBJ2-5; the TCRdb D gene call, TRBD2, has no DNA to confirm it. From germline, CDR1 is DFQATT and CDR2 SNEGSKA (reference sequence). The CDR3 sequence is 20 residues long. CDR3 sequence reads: CSASYTPGLAGVAGQETQYF.

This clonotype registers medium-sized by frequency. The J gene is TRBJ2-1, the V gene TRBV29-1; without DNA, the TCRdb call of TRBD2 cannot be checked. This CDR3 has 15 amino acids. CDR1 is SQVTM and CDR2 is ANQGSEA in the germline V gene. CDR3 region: CSATGRYPDYNEQFF.

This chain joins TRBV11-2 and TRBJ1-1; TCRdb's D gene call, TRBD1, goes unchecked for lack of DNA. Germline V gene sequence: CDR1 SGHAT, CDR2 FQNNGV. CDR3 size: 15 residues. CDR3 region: CASSLLSGTHTEAFF.

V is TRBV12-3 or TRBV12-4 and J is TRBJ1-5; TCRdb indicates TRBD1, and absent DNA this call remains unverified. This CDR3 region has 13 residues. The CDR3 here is CASSTGGHQPQHF.

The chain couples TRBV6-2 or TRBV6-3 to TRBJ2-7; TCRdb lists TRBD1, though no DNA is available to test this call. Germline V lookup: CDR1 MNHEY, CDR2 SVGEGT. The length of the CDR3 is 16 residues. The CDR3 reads CASSYPLEGSVYEQYF.

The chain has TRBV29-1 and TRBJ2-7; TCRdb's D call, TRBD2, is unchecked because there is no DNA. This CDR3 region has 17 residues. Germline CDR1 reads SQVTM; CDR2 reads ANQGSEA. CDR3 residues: CSVEEGQTSCRAYEQYF.

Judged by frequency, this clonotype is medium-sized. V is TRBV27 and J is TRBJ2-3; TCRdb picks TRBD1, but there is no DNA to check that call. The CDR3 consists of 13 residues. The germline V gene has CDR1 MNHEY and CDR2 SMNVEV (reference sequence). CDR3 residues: CASSLGGRDTQYF.

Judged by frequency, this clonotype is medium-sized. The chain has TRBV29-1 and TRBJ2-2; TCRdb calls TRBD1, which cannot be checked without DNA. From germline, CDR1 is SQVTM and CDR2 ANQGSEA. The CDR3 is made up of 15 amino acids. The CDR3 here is CSVELQGRGTGELFF.

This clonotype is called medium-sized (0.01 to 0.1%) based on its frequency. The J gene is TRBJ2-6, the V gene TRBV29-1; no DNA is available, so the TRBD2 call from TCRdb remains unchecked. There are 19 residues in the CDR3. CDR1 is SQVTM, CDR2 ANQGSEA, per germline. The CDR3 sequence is CSVEDPLKGGTFGANVLTF.

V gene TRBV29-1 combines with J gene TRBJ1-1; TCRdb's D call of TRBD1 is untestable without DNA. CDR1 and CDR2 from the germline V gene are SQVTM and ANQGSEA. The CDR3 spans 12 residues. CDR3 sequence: CRIFQGSTEAFF.

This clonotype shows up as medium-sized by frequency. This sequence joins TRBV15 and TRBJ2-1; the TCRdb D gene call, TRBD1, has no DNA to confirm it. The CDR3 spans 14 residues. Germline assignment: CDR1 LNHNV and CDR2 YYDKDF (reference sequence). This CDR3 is CATSTRDRANEQFF.